A selection of T cell receptor beta chains follows, all from one sample in a study of blood T cell repertoires in COVID-19. Libraries were prepared by immunoSEQ multiplex PCR; TCRdb keeps only in-frame clonotypes and omits some of them. The top ten hold 0.2% to 0.3% of the sample, which has just over 650,000 clones, 85% to 90% seen once. Sequencing was done on a sample of peripheral blood. These receptors were obtained from a woman under 30 with acute or convalescent COVID-19. Both conserved end residues are part of each CDR3. The D gene is left open where the match is weak. Only part of the rows carry a size: once, few, many, or a class if the clone is expanded.

j_call d_call v_call clone_size cdr3_aa cdr3_nt
TRBJ2-2 TRBD2 TRBV7-9 NA CASSLRGSGVMNTGELFF TGTGCCAGCAGCCTCCGGGGTAGCGGGGTTATGAACACCGGGGAGCTGTTTTTT
TRBJ2-1 TRBD2 TRBV4-3 once CASSLSGGDYNEQFF TGCGCCAGCAGCCTTAGCGGGGGGGATTACAATGAGCAGTTCTTC
TRBJ2-7 TRBD1 TRBV9 NA CASSVEGTAAYEQYF TGTGCCAGCAGCGTAGAAGGGACAGCAGCCTACGAGCAGTACTTC
TRBJ1-2 NA TRBV19 once CASNPGVTVYGYTF TGTGCCAGTAACCCCGGGGTGACGGTTTATGGCTACACCTTC
TRBJ2-3 NA TRBV9 once CASSGGGGAGDTQYF TGTGCCAGCAGCGGCGGAGGGGGGGCTGGAGATACGCAGTATTTT
TRBJ2-3 NA TRBV5-1 once CASSKIAGTDTQYF TGCGCCAGCAGCAAGATAGCGGGCACAGATACGCAGTATTTT
TRBJ2-6 NA TRBV27 NA CASGSRGANVLTF TGTGCCAGCGGCTCGAGGGGGGCCAACGTCCTGACTTTC
TRBJ1-1 NA TRBV7-6 NA CASSRSVEAFF TGTGCCAGCAGCCGTTCGGTTGAAGCTTTCTTT
TRBJ2-5 NA TRBV29-1 NA CSVASNQETQYF TGCAGCGTTGCCAGTAATCAAGAGACCCAGTACTTC
TRBJ1-1 NA TRBV18 NA CASSPAPPQGPNTEAFF TGTGCCAGCTCACCCGCACCTCCCCAGGGCCCGAACACTGAAGCTTTCTTT
TRBJ1-4 NA TRBV5-8 NA CASSSPGGASGVHEKLFF TGTGCCAGCAGCTCCCCCGGAGGGGCCTCGGGAGTCCACGAAAAACTGTTTTTT
TRBJ1-6 NA TRBV7-2 NA CASSKGRGRNSPLHF TGTGCCAGCAGCAAAGGGAGGGGGAGGAATTCACCCCTCCACTTT
TRBJ1-2 NA TRBV9 NA CASSSSTGGSNGYTF TGTGCCAGCAGCTCTTCGACGGGAGGGTCAAATGGCTACACCTTC
TRBJ1-2 NA TRBV19 NA CASRVGVYGYTF TGTGCCAGTAGGGTGGGAGTTTATGGCTACACCTTC
TRBJ1-2 NA TRBV9 once CASSLTRVMGGGYTF TGTGCCAGCAGCCTGACCCGGGTAATGGGTGGGGGCTACACCTTC
TRBJ2-2 NA TRBV7-3 NA CASSLIQNTGELFF TGTGCCAGCAGCTTAATTCAGAACACCGGGGAGCTGTTTTTT
TRBJ2-1 TRBD1 TRBV28 NA CASSPQRQGNNEQFF TGTGCCAGCAGTCCCCAAAGACAGGGGAACAATGAGCAGTTCTTC
TRBJ1-2 NA TRBV19 NA CASSIEGRGYGYTF TGTGCCAGTAGTATAGAAGGTCGCGGCTATGGCTACACCTTC
TRBJ1-5 NA TRBV21-1 NA CASGGTFSNQPQHF TGTGCCAGCGGCGGGACGTTTAGCAATCAGCCCCAGCATTTT
TRBJ2-1 TRBD2 TRBV5-4 NA CASSVLAGGPGAEQFF TGTGCCAGCAGTGTGTTAGCGGGGGGGCCAGGGGCTGAGCAGTTCTTC
TRBJ2-1 TRBD1 TRBV24-1 once CATSDPGQPVPIEQFF TGTGCCACCAGTGACCCGGGACAGCCGGTCCCAATTGAGCAGTTCTTC
TRBJ1-6 TRBD1 TRBV7-2 NA CASSSQTGDLNSPLHF TGTGCCAGCAGCTCCCAAACAGGGGACCTAAATTCACCCCTCCACTTT
TRBJ1-5 NA TRBV7-9 NA CASSRSAGAGIGGNQPQHF TGTGCCAGCAGCCGCTCGGCCGGGGCGGGTATAGGGGGTAATCAGCCCCAGCATTTT
TRBJ2-7 NA TRBV7-9 few CASSKQGSEQYF TGTGCCAGCAGTAAACAGGGCTCCGAGCAGTACTTC
TRBJ2-7 TRBD1 TRBV15 NA CATSSRQGAITYEQYF TGTGCCACCAGCAGTAGACAGGGGGCGATCACCTACGAGCAGTACTTC
TRBJ2-1 TRBD2 TRBV9 NA CASSVDERRKAGPSSYNEQFF TGTGCCAGCAGCGTAGATGAGCGTAGGAAAGCGGGACCCAGCTCCTACAATGAGCAGTTCTTC
TRBJ2-7 NA TRBV12-2 NA CASRLVPQGRTYEQYF TGTGCAAGTCGCTTAGTGCCTCAGGGGCGAACCTACGAGCAGTACTTC
TRBJ1-1 TRBD1 TRBV7-9 NA CASSLRDSEAFF TGTGCCAGCAGCTTAAGGGACAGTGAAGCTTTCTTT
TRBJ1-1 NA TRBV28 NA CASREIVAEAFF TGTGCCAGCAGGGAGATTGTAGCTGAAGCTTTCTTT
TRBJ1-2 NA TRBV19 NA CASSTGTYGYTF TGTGCCAGTAGTACGGGAACCTATGGCTACACCTTC
TRBJ1-2 NA TRBV5-1 NA CASSLADSTYGYTF TGCGCCAGCAGCTTGGCGGACAGTACATATGGCTACACCTTC
TRBJ1-5 NA TRBV9 NA CASSVGTGGDSNQPQHF TGTGCCAGCAGCGTAGGCACGGGGGGGGATAGCAATCAGCCCCAGCATTTT
TRBJ2-1 NA TRBV21-1 NA CASSNGTRGKYNEQFF TGTGCCAGCAGCAATGGGACTAGGGGCAAGTACAATGAGCAGTTCTTC
TRBJ1-1 NA TRBV5-1 NA CASSPRGLETEAFF TGCGCCAGCAGCCCCCGGGGACTCGAGACTGAAGCTTTCTTT
TRBJ2-3 NA TRBV3-1/TRBV3-2 NA CASSQEERALTDTQYF TGTGCCAGCAGCCAAGAAGAACGAGCGCTCACAGATACGCAGTATTTT
TRBJ2-3 TRBD1 TRBV10-2 NA CATRQGYTDTQYF TGCGCCACCAGACAGGGGTACACAGATACGCAGTATTTT
TRBJ2-4 NA TRBV4-2 NA CASSQRFAGEGADIQYF TGTGCCAGCAGCCAACGGTTTGCAGGGGAAGGGGCCGACATTCAGTACTTC